A selection of T cell receptor beta chains follows, all from one sample in a study of shared clonotypes between healthy human individuals. Sequencing used immunoSEQ multiplex PCR; TCRdb keeps in-frame clones, though not all of them. The sample has some 2,000,000 clones; approximately 95% are singletons. Sequenced: naive CD4+ T cells sorted from blood. These receptors were obtained from a man aged 18 to 29 in good health. CDR3s include the opening cysteine and the closing phenylalanine or tryptophan. Each record gives: CDR3 protein, CDR3 DNA, J gene, clone size, D gene, V gene. The D gene is left open where the match is weak. Rows may omit the clone size; those that give it use once, few, many or a size class.

CDR3: CASSYSPLAGDETQYF
DNA: TGTGCCAGCAGTTACTCCCCCCTAGCGGGAGATGAGACCCAGTACTTC
J: TRBJ2-5
size: once
D: TRBD2
V: TRBV6-6

CDR3: CASSLTGGASHNEQFF
DNA: TGTGCCAGCAGCTTGACAGGGGGCGCCTCCCACAATGAGCAGTTCTTC
J: TRBJ2-1
size: .
D: TRBD1
V: TRBV11-2

CDR3: CASSPGGQGRYGYTF
DNA: TGTGCCAGCAGTCCCGGGGGACAGGGTCGCTATGGCTACACCTTC
J: TRBJ1-2
size: .
D: TRBD1
V: TRBV6-1

CDR3: CASSVSDSGAGLMQTQYF
DNA: TGTGCCAGCAGCGTAAGTGACAGCGGGGCGGGCCTTATGCAGACCCAGTACTTC
J: TRBJ2-5
size: .
D: TRBD2
V: TRBV9

CDR3: CASSLPGPGVYEQYF
DNA: TGTGCCAGCAGCTTACCCGGGCCAGGGGTCTACGAGCAGTACTTC
J: TRBJ2-7
size: .
D: .
V: TRBV7-2

CDR3: CASSLMAGRQETQYF
DNA: TGTGCCAGCAGCTTAATGGCAGGGCGACAAGAGACCCAGTACTTC
J: TRBJ2-5
size: once
D: .
V: TRBV11-2

CDR3: CASSINLLEQYF
DNA: TGTGCCAGCAGTATAAACCTCCTGGAGCAGTACTTC
J: TRBJ2-7
size: .
D: .
V: TRBV28

CDR3: CASSRGPGVTEAFF
DNA: TGTGCCAGCAGCAGGGGGCCAGGGGTCACTGAAGCTTTCTTT
J: TRBJ1-1
size: .
D: .
V: TRBV21-1

CDR3: CASSTGQGTNEQYF
DNA: TGTGCCAGCAGCACGGGACAGGGAACGAACGAGCAGTACTTC
J: TRBJ2-7
size: once
D: TRBD1
V: TRBV6-6

CDR3: CASSRRGGTDTQYF
DNA: TGTGCCAGCAGCCGGAGGGGTGGTACAGATACGCAGTATTTT
J: TRBJ2-3
size: .
D: .
V: TRBV7-9

CDR3: CASSLVADRLQPQHF
DNA: TGTGCCAGCAGCTTAGTGGCCGACAGGCTTCAGCCCCAGCATTTT
J: TRBJ1-5
size: .
D: .
V: TRBV7-8

CDR3: CASSFVAGGPGNEQFF
DNA: TGTGCCAGCAGCTTCGTAGCGGGAGGGCCGGGCAATGAGCAGTTCTTC
J: TRBJ2-1
size: .
D: TRBD2
V: TRBV7-2

CDR3: CASSPGLADPTDTQYF
DNA: TGTGCCAGCAGCCCGGGACTAGCGGACCCCACAGATACGCAGTATTTT
J: TRBJ2-3
size: .
D: TRBD2
V: TRBV5-4

CDR3: CASSAGDRVNQPQHF
DNA: TGCGCCAGCAGCGCAGGAGACAGGGTAAATCAGCCCCAGCATTTT
J: TRBJ1-5
size: .
D: TRBD1
V: TRBV4-1

CDR3: CASSLVPGVGDTEAFF
DNA: TGTGCCAGCAGCTTAGTTCCAGGGGTGGGCGACACTGAAGCTTTCTTT
J: TRBJ1-1
size: .
D: .
V: TRBV7-2

CDR3: CASSHSGNTGELFF
DNA: TGTGCCAGCAGCCATAGCGGGAACACCGGGGAGCTGTTTTTT
J: TRBJ2-2
size: .
D: .
V: TRBV7-9

CDR3: CASSFRDVTEAFF
DNA: TGTGCCAGCAGCTTCAGGGATGTCACTGAAGCTTTCTTT
J: TRBJ1-1
size: .
D: .
V: TRBV6-5

CDR3: CAILKDGDTEAFF
DNA: TGTGCCATCCTGAAAGATGGGGACACTGAAGCTTTCTTT
J: TRBJ1-1
size: .
D: .
V: TRBV10-3

CDR3: CASSFPGNYGYTF
DNA: TGCGCCAGCAGCTTCCCCGGGAACTATGGCTACACCTTC
J: TRBJ1-2
size: once
D: .
V: TRBV5-1

CDR3: CASSPRTGGDEAQYF
DNA: TGTGCCAGCAGTCCGAGGACAGGGGGCGACGAGGCCCAGTACTTC
J: TRBJ2-5
size: .
D: TRBD1
V: TRBV6-6

CDR3: CASSLVGRKEETQYF
DNA: TGCGCCAGCAGCTTGGTTGGCCGGAAGGAAGAGACCCAGTACTTC
J: TRBJ2-5
size: once
D: .
V: TRBV5-1

CDR3: CASRGQGGTSGYGYTF
DNA: TGTGCCAGTAGAGGACAGGGAGGTACGTCCGGCTATGGCTACACCTTC
J: TRBJ1-2
size: .
D: TRBD1
V: TRBV19